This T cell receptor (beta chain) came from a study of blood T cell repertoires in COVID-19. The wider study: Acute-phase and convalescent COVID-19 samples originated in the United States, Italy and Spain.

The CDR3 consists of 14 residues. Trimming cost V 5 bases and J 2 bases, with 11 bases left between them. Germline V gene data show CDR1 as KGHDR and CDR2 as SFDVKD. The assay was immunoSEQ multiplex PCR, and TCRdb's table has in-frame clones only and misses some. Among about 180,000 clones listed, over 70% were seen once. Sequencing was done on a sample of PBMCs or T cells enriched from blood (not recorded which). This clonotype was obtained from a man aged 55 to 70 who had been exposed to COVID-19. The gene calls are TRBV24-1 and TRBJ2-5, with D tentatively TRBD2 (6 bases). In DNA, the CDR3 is TGTGCCACCAGTGTAGGCGGGAATCAAGAGACCCAGTACTTC. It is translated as CATSVGGNQETQYF.